A selection of T cell receptor beta chains follows, all from one sample in a study of siplizumab effects on memory and regulatory T cells. Generated by immunoSEQ multiplex PCR, the TCRdb table keeps only in-frame clones and is missing some. In the table there are under 130,000 clones, around 93% of which are singletons. The specimen sequenced was CD4+ T cells sorted from blood. The receptors come from a human donor in good health. Each CDR3 is given with its conserved first and last residue. The order of the fields is CDR3 length, clone size, V gene, J gene, D gene, CDR3 protein, CDR3 DNA. A D gene is named only where the DNA matches it firmly. For some rows the clone size is stated as once, few or many, or as a class when expanded; others skip it.

19	-	TRBV10-1	TRBJ2-7	TRBD1	CASSESLRQGSPGVSEQYF	TGCGCCAGCAGTGAATCTCTGAGACAGGGGTCCCCCGGAGTTTCCGAGCAGTACTTC
14	-	TRBV15	TRBJ1-1	TRBD1	CATSRGQGNTEAFF	TGTGCCACCAGCAGAGGACAGGGGAACACTGAAGCTTTCTTT
12	once	TRBV19	TRBJ2-7	-	CASPTGMYEQYF	TGTGCCAGCCCCACAGGGATGTACGAGCAGTACTTC
14	-	TRBV19	TRBJ2-2	TRBD1	CASSTDRDTGELFF	TGTGCCAGTAGTACAGACAGGGACACCGGGGAGCTGTTTTTT
15	-	TRBV18	TRBJ1-3	-	CASSRTGNSGNTIYF	TGTGCCAGCTCACGAACAGGGAACTCTGGAAACACCATATATTTT
11	-	TRBV11-1	TRBJ2-7	-	CASSSVYEQYF	TGTGCCAGCAGCTCAGTCTACGAGCAGTACTTC
12	-	TRBV5-6	TRBJ2-3	-	CASSRPTDTQYF	TGTGCCAGCAGCCGGCCGACAGATACGCAGTATTTT
17	once	TRBV10-3	TRBJ1-1	-	CAISEFRDGSRVTEAFF	TGTGCCATCAGTGAGTTCCGGGACGGCAGTCGGGTCACTGAAGCTTTCTTT
14	-	TRBV7-8	TRBJ2-3	-	CASSSAPPTDTQYF	TGTGCCAGCAGCTCGGCGCCGCCGACAGATACGCAGTATTTT
15	-	TRBV5-5	TRBJ1-2	-	CASSLASAGRYGYTF	TGTGCCAGCAGCTTGGCCTCTGCAGGAAGATATGGCTACACCTTC
15	-	TRBV5-4	TRBJ1-1	-	CASSLPVGAGTEAFF	TGTGCCAGCAGCTTGCCAGTGGGGGCAGGGACTGAAGCTTTCTTT
13	-	TRBV9	TRBJ2-3	-	CASSGGSTDTQYF	TGTGCCAGCAGCGGGGGCAGCACAGATACGCAGTATTTT
14	-	TRBV5-5	TRBJ1-5	-	CASSESGWNQPQHF	TGTGCCAGCAGCGAAAGCGGGTGGAATCAGCCCCAGCATTTT
14	-	TRBV19	TRBJ1-1	-	CASIPRTVNTEAFF	TGTGCCAGTATCCCGAGGACAGTAAACACTGAAGCTTTCTTT
13	-	TRBV30	TRBJ2-7	TRBD2	CAWGWRGGREQYF	TGTGCCTGGGGTTGGCGGGGGGGCCGCGAGCAGTACTTC
15	-	TRBV5-6	TRBJ2-3	-	CASNPWDKFTDTQYF	TGTGCCAGCAACCCTTGGGACAAATTCACAGATACGCAGTATTTT
12	-	TRBV5-6	TRBJ2-5	-	CASSLVEETQYF	TGTGCCAGCAGCTTGGTAGAAGAGACCCAGTACTTC
17	-	TRBV19	TRBJ1-2	TRBD1	CASVRRTGLTRNYGYTF	TGTGCCAGTGTCCGGCGGACAGGACTTACTCGAAACTATGGCTACACCTTC
15	-	TRBV6-1	TRBJ1-3	-	CASSEGTGSENTIYF	TGTGCCAGCAGTGAAGGAACAGGGTCCGAAAACACCATATATTTT
14	-	TRBV10-2	TRBJ1-6	-	CASSERANNSPLHF	TGCGCCAGCAGTGAGAGGGCCAATAATTCACCCCTCCACTTT
15	-	TRBV2	TRBJ2-1	-	CASRRQLSSYNEQFF	TGTGCCAGCAGAAGACAGTTAAGCTCCTACAATGAGCAGTTCTTC
13	once	TRBV9	TRBJ2-3	TRBD1	CAGSRGQADTQYF	TGTGCCGGGTCCAGGGGGCAGGCAGATACGCAGTATTTT
13	once	TRBV11-3	TRBJ2-1	-	CASSLSGWNEQFF	TGTGCCAGCAGCTTATCAGGGTGGAATGAGCAGTTCTTC
13	-	TRBV7-6	TRBJ2-5	-	CASSRTDGRTQYF	TGTGCCAGCAGCCGGACAGACGGGCGGACCCAGTACTTC
13	-	TRBV5-1	TRBJ1-2	TRBD1	CASSRGQGDGYTF	TGCGCCAGCAGCCGCGGACAGGGCGATGGCTACACCTTC
12	-	TRBV30	TRBJ1-2	-	CAWSVPYYGYTF	TGTGCCTGGAGTGTACCTTACTATGGCTACACCTTC
13	-	TRBV30	TRBJ1-6	-	CAWSVQRVGPLHF	TGTGCCTGGAGTGTACAGAGAGTAGGACCCCTCCACTTT
17	-	TRBV5-4	TRBJ2-1	TRBD2	CASSLVGVASGRNEQFF	TGTGCCAGCAGCTTGGTGGGGGTGGCTAGCGGGAGGAATGAGCAGTTCTTC
15	-	TRBV5-6	TRBJ2-7	TRBD2	CASSLGLAGAYEQYF	TGTGCCAGCAGCTTGGGACTAGCGGGAGCCTACGAGCAGTACTTC
15	-	TRBV5-6	TRBJ1-4	-	CASSLSGQTNEKLFF	TGTGCCAGCAGCTTGAGTGGCCAGACTAATGAAAAACTGTTTTTT
15	-	TRBV7-9	TRBJ1-2	-	CASSPTREGNYGYTF	TGTGCCAGCAGCCCGACGAGGGAAGGAAACTATGGCTACACCTTC
14	once	TRBV6-1	TRBJ2-7	-	CASIPPGWEYEQYF	TGTGCCAGCATCCCACCGGGTTGGGAATACGAGCAGTACTTC
14	-	TRBV11-2	TRBJ2-3	-	CASSRRSYTDTQYF	TGTGCCAGCAGCCGCCGAAGCTACACAGATACGCAGTATTTT
16	-	TRBV2	TRBJ2-5	TRBD1	CASSVRDRVLQETQYF	TGTGCCAGCAGTGTCCGGGACAGGGTCCTCCAAGAGACCCAGTACTTC
16	-	TRBV6-5	TRBJ1-2	TRBD1	CASSYAPRGINYGYTF	TGTGCCAGCAGTTACGCACCCAGGGGGATTAACTATGGCTACACCTTC
14	-	TRBV9	TRBJ2-3	TRBD1	CASGGTGSTDTQYF	TGTGCCAGCGGAGGGACAGGGAGCACAGATACGCAGTATTTT
12	-	TRBV6-6	TRBJ2-7	-	CASRDSSYEQYF	TGTGCCAGCAGGGACAGCTCCTACGAGCAGTACTTC
15	once	TRBV30	TRBJ2-1	-	CAWSVNSLPYNEQFF	TGTGCCTGGAGTGTTAACAGCTTGCCCTACAATGAGCAGTTCTTC
15	-	TRBV15	TRBJ2-7	-	CATSRDDSGYYEQYF	TGTGCCACCAGCAGAGATGACAGCGGGTACTACGAGCAGTACTTC